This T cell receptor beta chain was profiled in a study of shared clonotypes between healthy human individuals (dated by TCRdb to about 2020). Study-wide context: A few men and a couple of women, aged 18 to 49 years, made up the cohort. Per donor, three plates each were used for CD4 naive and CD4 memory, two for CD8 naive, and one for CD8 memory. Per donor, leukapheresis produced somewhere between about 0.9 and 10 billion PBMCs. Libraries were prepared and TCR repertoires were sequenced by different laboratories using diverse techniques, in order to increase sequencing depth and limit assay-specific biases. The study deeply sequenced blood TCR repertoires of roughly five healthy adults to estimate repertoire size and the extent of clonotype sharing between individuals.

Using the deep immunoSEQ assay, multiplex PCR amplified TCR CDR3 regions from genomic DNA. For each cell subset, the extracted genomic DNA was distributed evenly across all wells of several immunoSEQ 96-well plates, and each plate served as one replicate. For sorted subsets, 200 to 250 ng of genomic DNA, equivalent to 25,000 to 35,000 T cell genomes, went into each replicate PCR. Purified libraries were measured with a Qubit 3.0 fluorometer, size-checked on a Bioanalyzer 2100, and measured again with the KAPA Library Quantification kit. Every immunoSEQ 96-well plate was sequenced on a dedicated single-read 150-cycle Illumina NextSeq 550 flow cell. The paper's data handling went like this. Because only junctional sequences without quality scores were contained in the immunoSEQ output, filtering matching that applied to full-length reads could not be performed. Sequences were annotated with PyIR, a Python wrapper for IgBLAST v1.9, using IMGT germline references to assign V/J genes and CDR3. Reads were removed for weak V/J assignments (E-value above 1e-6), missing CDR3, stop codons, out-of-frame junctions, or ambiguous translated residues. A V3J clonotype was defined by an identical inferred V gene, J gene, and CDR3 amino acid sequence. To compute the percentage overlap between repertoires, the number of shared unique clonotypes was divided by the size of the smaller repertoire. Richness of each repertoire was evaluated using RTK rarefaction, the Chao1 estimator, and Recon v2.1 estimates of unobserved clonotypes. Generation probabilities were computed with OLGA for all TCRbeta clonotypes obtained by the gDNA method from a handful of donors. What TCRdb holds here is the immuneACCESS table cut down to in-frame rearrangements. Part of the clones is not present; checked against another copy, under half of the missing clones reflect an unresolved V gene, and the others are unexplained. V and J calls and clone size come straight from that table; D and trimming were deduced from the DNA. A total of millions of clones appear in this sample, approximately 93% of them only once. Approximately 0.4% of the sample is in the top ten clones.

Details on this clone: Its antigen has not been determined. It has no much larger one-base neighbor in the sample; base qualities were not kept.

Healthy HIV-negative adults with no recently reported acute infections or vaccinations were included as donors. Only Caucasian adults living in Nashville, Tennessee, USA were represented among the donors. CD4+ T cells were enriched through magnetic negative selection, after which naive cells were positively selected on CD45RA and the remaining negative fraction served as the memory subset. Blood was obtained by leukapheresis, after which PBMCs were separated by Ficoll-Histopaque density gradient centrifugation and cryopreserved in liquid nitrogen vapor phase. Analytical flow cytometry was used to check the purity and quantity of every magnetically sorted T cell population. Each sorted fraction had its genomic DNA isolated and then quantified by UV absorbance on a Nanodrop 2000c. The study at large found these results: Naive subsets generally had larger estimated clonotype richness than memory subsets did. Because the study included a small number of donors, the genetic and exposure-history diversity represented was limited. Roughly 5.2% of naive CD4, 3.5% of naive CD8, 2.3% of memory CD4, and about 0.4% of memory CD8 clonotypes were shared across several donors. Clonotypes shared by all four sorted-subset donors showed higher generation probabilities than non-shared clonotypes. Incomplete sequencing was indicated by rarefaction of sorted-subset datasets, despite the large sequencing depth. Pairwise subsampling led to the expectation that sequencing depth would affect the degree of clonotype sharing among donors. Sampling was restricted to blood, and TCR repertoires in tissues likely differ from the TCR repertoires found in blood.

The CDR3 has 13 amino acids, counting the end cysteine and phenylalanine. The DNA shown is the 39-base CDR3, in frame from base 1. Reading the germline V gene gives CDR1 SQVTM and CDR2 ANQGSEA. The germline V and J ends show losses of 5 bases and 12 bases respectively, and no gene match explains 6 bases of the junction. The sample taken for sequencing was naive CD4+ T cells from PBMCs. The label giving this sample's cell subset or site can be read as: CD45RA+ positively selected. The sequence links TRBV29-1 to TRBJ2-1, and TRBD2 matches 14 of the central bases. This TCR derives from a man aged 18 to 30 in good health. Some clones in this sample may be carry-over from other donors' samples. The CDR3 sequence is CSVRPTSGRGQFF. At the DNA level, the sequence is TGCAGCGTTCGACCGACTAGCGGGAGGGGGCAGTTCTTC.